This T cell receptor beta chain derives from a study of response to subunit inactivated influenza vaccine. Study results and limitations: Few additional T cells are recruited per seasonal influenza vaccination, authors suggested.

Using its own MiXCR run on the RT-PCR reads, TCRdb lists one record per CDR3 protein. The table lists some 550,000 distinct CDR3 sequences, roughly 23% of them singletons. Trimming cost V 5 bases and J 6 bases; bases outside gene matches: 3. The CDR3 spans 14 residues. Germline values: CDR1 LNHDA, CDR2 SQIVND (reference sequence). A note on this clonotype: Its antigen is undetermined.

The sample was also reused in another study, on T cells expressing NK-cell markers. That report notes: Template switching by 5'RACE with UMIs generated the TCR beta cDNA. In sorted CD3+CD56+NKG2C+, CD3+CD56+NKG2C- and CD3+CD56-NKG2C+ T cells, TCR beta repertoires were obtained. Six or seven donors had dominant NKG2C+ clonotypes that comprised roughly 1.0-8% of their CD8+ T cells. For a few donors, these clonotypes were likewise the leading ones in the CD3+CD56-NKG2C+ fraction.

Sample: CD4+ T cells sorted from PBMCs, taken 11 to 12 days after vaccination. The chain couples TRBV19 to TRBJ2-2; 10 bases fit TRBD1. This receptor was identified in a man aged 45-65 years who received an inactivated influenza vaccine. CDR3 bases: TGTGCCAGTAGTTTCGGACAGGGGGCCGGGGAGCTGTTTTTT. This translates into CASSFGQGAGELFF.